These T cell receptor beta chains were read from a single sample in a study of shared clonotypes between healthy human individuals. Clones were read by immunoSEQ multiplex PCR, and TCRdb kept only the in-frame ones, dropping some. The sample yields a few hundred thousand clones, almost 97% seen once. Sequencing used naive CD4+ T cells sorted from blood. All receptors derive from a woman aged 25-40 years in good health. CDR3s include the opening cysteine and the closing phenylalanine or tryptophan. The order of the fields is CDR3 length, V gene, J gene, CDR3 protein.

>14|TRBV30|TRBJ2-7
CAWSANLRESEQYF
>14|TRBV29-1|TRBJ2-3
CSADRGGSTDTQYF
>11|TRBV20-1|TRBJ1-2
CSAKGSYGYTF
>13|TRBV5-1|TRBJ2-5
CASSLVVKETQYF
>16|TRBV28|TRBJ2-1
CASSLWLAGAPNEQFF
>19|TRBV16|TRBJ2-6
CASSQEGGQLNSGANVLTF
>15|TRBV27|TRBJ2-7
CASSLAGTGIYEQYF
>15|TRBV28|TRBJ1-2
CASSSPLGRVRGYTF
>18|TRBV30|TRBJ1-5
CAWSVGSWSALGNQPQHF
>13|TRBV18|TRBJ2-4
CASSPTETAIQYF
>16|TRBV28|TRBJ2-3
CASSSRLAGDTDTQYF
>14|TRBV5-1|TRBJ2-2
CASSQGTDSGELFF
>17|TRBV5-4|TRBJ2-5
CASSLEGLAGSWKTQYF
>13|TRBV6-6|TRBJ2-3
CASIGQRTDTQYF
>15|TRBV5-6|TRBJ1-6
CASSLVSDRGSSLHF
>11|TRBV28|TRBJ2-1
CASSRGYEQFF
>8|TRBV28|TRBJ1-1
CATPGAFF
>14|TRBV19|TRBJ2-7
CASSAYDRADEQYF
>13|TRBV6-1|TRBJ2-5
CASSLRSQETQYF
>14|TRBV10-1|TRBJ2-7
CASSQSPGRYEQYF
>15|TRBV19|TRBJ1-4
CASSAPGTGNEKLFF
>14|TRBV6-5|TRBJ2-7
CASSYSTRVHEQYF
>15|TRBV5-4|TRBJ2-7
CASSPSGRGSYEQYF
>14|TRBV28|TRBJ2-7
CASGINRDSYEQYF
>14|TRBV5-1|TRBJ2-5
CASSLGSGEETQYF
>15|TRBV2|TRBJ1-4
CASSVGTSTGEKLFF
>15|TRBV27|TRBJ2-2
CASSSTSGRRGELFF
>16|TRBV7-9|TRBJ2-2
CASSRSGTSGTGELFF
>17|TRBV5-1|TRBJ2-2
CASSPGLAALYTGELFF
>16|TRBV5-4|TRBJ2-5
CASSAPPGQGAETQYF
>12|TRBV28|TRBJ1-2
CASSPRAYGYTF
>15|TRBV19|TRBJ2-1
CASSNPSGSGIEQFF
>12|TRBV28|TRBJ2-7
CASTGSSYEQYF
>14|TRBV19|TRBJ1-1
CASSISTPGAEAFF
>18|TRBV15|TRBJ1-1
CATSRDIYRGRVHTEAFF
>14|TRBV18|TRBJ1-1
CASSPSRGNTEAFF
>13|TRBV6-1|TRBJ2-4
CASISGAKNIQYF
>12|TRBV28|TRBJ2-7
CASSLWQEKQYF
>15|TRBV29-1|TRBJ2-7
CSVGYHGTSRYEQYF
>14|TRBV27|TRBJ1-2
CASSHTGQLYGYTF
>15|TRBV27|TRBJ2-1
CASRQTGTRAHEQFF
>17|TRBV11-2|TRBJ2-1
CASSLASGASTYNEQFF
>16|TRBV5-1|TRBJ2-2
CASGNYWGGRTGELFF